This TCR beta chain was documented in a study of graft-versus-host responses after intestinal transplantation. At the level of the study: As for transplant type, recipients had multivisceral, liver-intestinal, or isolated intestinal grafts. Among the recipients, all got anti-thymocyte globulin induction and then tacrolimus and steroids for around 3 years. Study outcomes and limitations: Allografts of patients with graft-donor T cell macrochimerism showed high graft-versus-host to host-versus-graft clone ratios. Detection of GvH clones occurred in recipient marrow, and some had their first appearance in ileum or blood.

Clones were read by immunoSEQ multiplex PCR, and TCRdb kept only the in-frame ones, dropping some. Seen here are about 50,000 clones, 84% observed once, and the top ten hold about 0.42%. On this clone itself: Its antigen is unidentified.

In germline, CDR1 is SGDLS, CDR2 YYNGEE. The V gene lost 0 bases and the J gene lost 11 bases, with 17 bases spanning the gap. The CDR3 is 14 amino acids. The sequence came from a human donor who was the organ donor for an intestinal transplant. The V call is TRBV9, the J call TRBJ1-1, with D unclear. Material: unstimulated CD4+ T cells sorted from spleen or lymph node cells, obtained before transplant. The CDR3 here is CASSVADLRSAAFF. In nucleotides, the CDR3 is TGTGCCAGCAGCGTAGCTGATTTGAGGAGCGCGGCTTTCTTT.